This T cell receptor beta chain emerged from a study of T cell responses to AZD1222 COVID-19 vaccine. This CDR3 spans 15 amino acids. V gave up 4 bases and J gave up 0 bases, with 9 bases separating them. Germline CDR1 reads KGHDR; CDR2 reads SFDVKD. This clone was seen only a few times. Method: immunoSEQ multiplex PCR; TCRdb's copy keeps in-frame clones and lacks some. This table holds around 100,000 clones, about 83% found once. Sequenced material: peripheral blood, taken on day 0 of AZD1222 vaccination. The chain uses TRBV24-1 and TRBJ2-1; the D is unclear. The TCR originated in an adult in good health. The CDR3 sequence is CATSESVSSYNEQFF. Written as DNA, the CDR3 is TGTGCCACCAGTGAGAGTGTTAGCTCCTACAATGAGCAGTTCTTC.